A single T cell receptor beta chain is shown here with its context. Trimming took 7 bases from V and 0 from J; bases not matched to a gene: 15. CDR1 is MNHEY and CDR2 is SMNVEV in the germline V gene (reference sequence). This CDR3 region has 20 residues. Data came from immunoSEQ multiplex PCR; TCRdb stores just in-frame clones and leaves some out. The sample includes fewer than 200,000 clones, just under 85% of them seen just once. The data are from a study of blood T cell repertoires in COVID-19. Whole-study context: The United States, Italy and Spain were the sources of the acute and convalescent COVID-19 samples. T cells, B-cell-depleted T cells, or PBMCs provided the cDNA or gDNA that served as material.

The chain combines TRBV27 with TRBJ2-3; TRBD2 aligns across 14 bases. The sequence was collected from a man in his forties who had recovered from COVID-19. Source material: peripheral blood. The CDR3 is CASKTEWGTSGGGSTDTQYF. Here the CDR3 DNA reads TGTGCCAGCAAGACTGAGTGGGGGACTAGCGGGGGAGGGAGCACAGATACGCAGTATTTT.